The text below deals with one T cell receptor (beta chain). Libraries were prepared by immunoSEQ multiplex PCR; TCRdb keeps only in-frame clonotypes and omits some of them. This sample has under 3,500 clones, with roughly 75% found just once. This sample is part of a study of immune evolution from preneoplasia to lung adenocarcinoma. The V gene's germline CDR1 is SNHLY and CDR2 FYNNEI. V lost 7 bases, J lost 2 bases, and 8 bases lay in between. The CDR3 length is 12 residues. Specimen: FFPE adjacent normal lung tissue. This clonotype was sampled from a donor aged 70 or over with lung adenocarcinoma. The rearrangement joins TRBV2 to TRBJ1-1; unclear D gene. The CDR3 spells CASIEENTEAFF. CDR3 DNA: TGTGCCAGCATTGAGGAAAACACTGAAGCTTTCTTT.